These T cell receptor beta chains were read from a single sample in a study of cytomegalovirus exposure and HLA in healthy donors. Repertoires were generated with immunoSEQ multiplex PCR, while TCRdb's copy carries only in-frame clones and drops some. The sample contains about 70,000 clones, around 69% of which appear only once. Sequencing was done on a sample of PBMCs. All receptors derive from a human donor in good health. The CDR3 runs from the conserved cysteine through the conserved F or W. The D gene is left open where the match is weak. Size is omitted from some rows. Given values are once, few, many or a class for expanded clones.

TRBD1 | TRBJ1-3 | NA | TRBV2 | CASGPTGGTGNTIYF | TGTGCCAGCGGTCCGACAGGGGGAACTGGAAACACCATATATTTT
NA | TRBJ2-1 | NA | TRBV6-4 | CASSSDGSSYNEQFF | TGTGCCAGCTCCAGCGACGGGAGCTCCTACAATGAGCAGTTCTTC
TRBD1 | TRBJ1-5 | few | TRBV18 | CASSPPTGVGNQPQHF | TGTGCCAGCTCACCCCCCACAGGGGTTGGCAATCAGCCCCAGCATTTT
TRBD1 | TRBJ1-5 | NA | TRBV25-1 | CASSGTGGHTYSNQPQHF | TGTGCCAGCAGTGGTACAGGGGGCCATACTTATAGCAATCAGCCCCAGCATTTT
TRBD2 | TRBJ2-4 | once | TRBV27 | CASSLLTSGRSKNIQYF | TGTGCCAGCAGTTTACTTACTAGCGGGAGATCCAAAAACATTCAGTACTTC
NA | TRBJ1-5 | few | TRBV5-8 | CASSSMGLRNQPQHF | TGTGCCAGCAGCTCTATGGGTCTGAGGAATCAGCCCCAGCATTTT
NA | TRBJ1-2 | NA | TRBV15 | CATGDYTF | TGTGCCACCGGAGACTACACCTTC
TRBD1 | TRBJ2-7 | NA | TRBV30 | CAWSERTGYSYEQYF | TGTGCCTGGAGTGAACGGACAGGGTATTCCTACGAGCAGTACTTC
NA | TRBJ2-5 | NA | TRBV30 | CAWSPDSLKETQYF | TGTGCCTGGAGTCCCGACAGTCTTAAGGAGACCCAGTACTTC
TRBD2 | TRBJ2-5 | NA | TRBV28 | CASGAASGRGGVQETQYF | TGTGCCAGCGGTGCGGCTAGCGGGAGGGGGGGGGTACAAGAGACCCAGTACTTC
NA | TRBJ2-5 | NA | TRBV6-5 | CASSYKGGETQYF | TGTGCCAGCAGTTACAAGGGAGGAGAGACCCAGTACTTC
TRBD2 | TRBJ2-1 | NA | TRBV14 | CASSQVAGVGNEQFF | TGTGCCAGCAGCCAAGTAGCGGGAGTAGGTAATGAGCAGTTCTTC
TRBD1 | TRBJ1-1 | NA | TRBV7-6 | CASSAQSFRGHNTEAFF | TGTGCCAGCAGCGCACAATCCTTCAGGGGGCATAACACTGAAGCTTTCTTT
TRBD1 | TRBJ1-1 | NA | TRBV5-1 | CASSFDGQVREAFF | TGCGCCAGCAGCTTCGATGGACAGGTACGTGAGGCTTTCTTT
NA | TRBJ1-1 | few | TRBV6-1 | CASTLIDEAFF | TGTGCCAGCACCTTGATAGATGAAGCTTTCTTT
TRBD1 | TRBJ1-2 | NA | TRBV25-1 | CASSPGQGNYGYTF | TGTGCCAGCAGCCCGGGACAGGGAAACTATGGCTACACCTTC
NA | TRBJ1-1 | once | TRBV18 | CASSVYSGEAFF | TGTGCCAGCTCCGTTTATTCGGGAGAAGCTTTCTTT
TRBD1 | TRBJ1-2 | NA | TRBV29-1 | CSVSDRGAYGYTF | TGCAGCGTGTCCGACAGGGGCGCATATGGCTACACCTTC
NA | TRBJ2-7 | NA | TRBV30 | CAWSQGGGAEQYF | TGTGCCTGGAGCCAAGGTGGTGGGGCCGAGCAGTACTTC
TRBD2 | TRBJ2-1 | few | TRBV11-3 | CASSLDITGTSGIVEQFF | TGTGCCAGCAGCTTAGATATAACCGGGACTAGCGGGATTGTAGAGCAGTTCTTC